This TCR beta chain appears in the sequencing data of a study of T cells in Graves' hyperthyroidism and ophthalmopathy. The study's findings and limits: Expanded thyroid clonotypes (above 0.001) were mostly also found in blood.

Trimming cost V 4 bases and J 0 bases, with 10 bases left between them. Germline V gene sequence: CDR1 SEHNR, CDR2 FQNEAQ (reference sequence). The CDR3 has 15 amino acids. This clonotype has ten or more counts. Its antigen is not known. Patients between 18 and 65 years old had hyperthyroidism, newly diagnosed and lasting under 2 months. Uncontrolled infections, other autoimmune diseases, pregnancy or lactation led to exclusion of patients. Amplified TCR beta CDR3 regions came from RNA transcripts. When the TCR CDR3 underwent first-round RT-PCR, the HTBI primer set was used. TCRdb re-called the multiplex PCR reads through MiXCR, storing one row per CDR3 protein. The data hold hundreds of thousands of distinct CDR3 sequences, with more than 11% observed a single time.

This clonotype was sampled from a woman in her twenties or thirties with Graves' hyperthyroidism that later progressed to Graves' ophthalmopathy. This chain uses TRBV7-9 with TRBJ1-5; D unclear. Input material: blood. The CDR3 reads CASSSGVHSNQPQHF. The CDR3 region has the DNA TGTGCCAGCAGCTCGGGAGTTCATAGCAATCAGCCCCAGCATTTT. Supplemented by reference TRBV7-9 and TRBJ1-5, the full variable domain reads DTGVSQNPRHKITKRGQNVTFRCDPISEHNRLYWYRQTLGQGPEFLTYFQNEAQLEKSRLLSDRFSAERPKGSFSTLEIQRTEQGDSAMYLCASSSGVHSNQPQHFGDGTRLSIL.